This TCR beta chain was recorded in a study of T cells in Graves' hyperthyroidism and ophthalmopathy. Germline CDR1 MDHEN, CDR2 SYDVKM. CDR3 size: 17 residues. With 3 bases removed from V and 4 bases from J, the gap between germline ends came to 19 bases. The sample holds many counts of this clonotype. The TCR beta CDR3 regions underwent amplification using RNA transcripts as the source. HTBI primers were used for first-round RT-PCR of the TCR CDR3. From the multiplex PCR reads, TCRdb called clonotypes with MiXCR, one entry per CDR3 protein. This table has about 640,000 distinct CDR3 sequences, 13% to 15% appearing once. Exclusions: uncontrolled infection, other autoimmune disease, pregnancy, lactation. Diagnoses were made from clinical symptoms, serum measures (thyroxine and TRAb), thyroid ultrasound and orbital computed tomography.

The sequence derives from a woman in her forties or fifties with Graves' ophthalmopathy. Sequenced material: blood. This chain joins TRBV28 and TRBJ1-5; D remains ambiguous. Here the CDR3 reads CASSLGLGMGLNQPQHF. The DNA for the CDR3 is TGTGCCAGCAGTTTGGGTTTGGGGATGGGCCTTAATCAGCCCCAGCATTTT.